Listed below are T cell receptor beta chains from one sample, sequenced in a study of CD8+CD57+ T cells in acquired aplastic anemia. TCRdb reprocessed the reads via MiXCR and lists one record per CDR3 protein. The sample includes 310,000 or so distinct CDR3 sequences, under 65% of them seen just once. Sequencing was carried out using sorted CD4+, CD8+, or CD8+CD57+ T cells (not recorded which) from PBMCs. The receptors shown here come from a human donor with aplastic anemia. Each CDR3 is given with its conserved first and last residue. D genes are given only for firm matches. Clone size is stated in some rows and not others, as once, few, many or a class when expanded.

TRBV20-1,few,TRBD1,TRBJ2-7,CSAQGQWSSYEQYF,TGCAGTGCTCAGGGACAGTGGAGCTCCTACGAGCAGTACTTC
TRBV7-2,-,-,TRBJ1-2,CASSLEGIYGYTF,TGTGCCAGCAGCTTAGAAGGTATCTATGGCTACACCTTC
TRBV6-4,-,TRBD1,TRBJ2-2,CASSEEGQGREELFF,TGTGCCAGCAGTGAGGAGGGACAGGGTCGAGAGGAGCTGTTTTTT
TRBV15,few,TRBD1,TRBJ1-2,CATSLDRGYGYTF,TGTGCCACCAGCCTCGACAGGGGGTATGGCTACACCTTC
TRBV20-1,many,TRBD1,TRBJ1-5,CSAREIGDRGRQPQHF,TGCAGTGCTAGAGAGATCGGGGACAGGGGCCGTCAGCCCCAGCATTTT
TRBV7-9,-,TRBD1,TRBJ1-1,CASTPGQVIYTEAFF,TGTGCCAGCACCCCGGGACAGGTAATATACACTGAAGCTTTCTTT
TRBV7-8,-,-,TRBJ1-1,CASSPRTDSLRTEAFF,TGTGCCAGCAGCCCAAGAACGGACTCCTTGAGGACTGAAGCTTTCTTT
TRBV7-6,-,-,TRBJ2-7,CASSPRGTVYEQYF,TGTGCCAGCAGCCCCAGGGGTACGGTCTACGAGCAGTACTTC
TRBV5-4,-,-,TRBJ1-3,CASSLAGGWDTIYF,TGTGCCAGCAGCTTGGCTGGGGGTTGGGACACCATATATTTT
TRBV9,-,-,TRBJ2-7,CASSVGQDLYEQYF,TGTGCCAGCAGCGTAGGTCAGGACCTCTACGAGCAGTACTTC
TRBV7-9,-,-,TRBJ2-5,CASSPTAWALQKGTQYF,TGTGCCAGCAGCCCTACTGCCTGGGCCCTCCAAAAAGGGACCCAGTACTTC
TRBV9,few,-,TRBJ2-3,CASSVGGAGTDTQYF,TGTGCCAGCAGCGTAGGCGGGGCCGGAACAGATACGCAGTATTTT
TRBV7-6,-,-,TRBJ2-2,CANPLGKQTNTGELFF,TGTGCGAACCCTCTGGGAAAGCAGACGAACACCGGGGAGCTGTTTTTT
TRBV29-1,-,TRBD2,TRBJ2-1,CSGPTSGVEQFF,TGCAGCGGGCCGACTAGCGGGGTCGAGCAGTTCTTC
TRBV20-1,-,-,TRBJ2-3,CSARVASTDTQYF,TGCAGTGCTAGAGTGGCCTCCACAGATACGCAGTATTTT
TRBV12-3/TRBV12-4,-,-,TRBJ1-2,CASSLSGHNGYTF,TGTGCCAGCAGTTTATCGGGACACAATGGCTACACCTTC
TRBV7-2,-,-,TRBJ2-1,CASSLDRGAYNEQFF,TGTGCCAGCAGCTTAGATCGGGGGGCTTACAATGAGCAGTTCTTC
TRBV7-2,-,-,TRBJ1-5,CASSLSREFGNQPQHF,TGTGCCAGCAGCTTAAGCAGGGAGTTTGGCAATCAGCCCCAGCATTTT
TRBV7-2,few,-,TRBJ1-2,CASSPDNNYGYTF,TGTGCCAGCAGTCCGGACAACAACTATGGCTACACCTTC
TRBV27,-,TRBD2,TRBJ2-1,CAGSFLAGVGSANEQFF,TGTGCCGGCAGTTTTCTAGCGGGAGTCGGTTCGGCGAATGAGCAGTTCTTC
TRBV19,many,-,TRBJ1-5,CASSWGGRGNQPQHF,TGTGCCAGTAGCTGGGGGGGACGGGGCAATCAGCCCCAGCATTTT
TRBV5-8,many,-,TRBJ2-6,CASSLAVGTNVLTF,TGTGCCAGCAGCTTAGCGGTGGGAACCAACGTCCTGACTTTC
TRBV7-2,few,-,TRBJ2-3,CASSSSVDTQYF,TGTGCCAGCAGCTCCAGTGTAGATACGCAGTATTTT
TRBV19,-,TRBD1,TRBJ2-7,CASSVPGQGTSYEQYF,TGTGCCAGTAGTGTGCCGGGACAGGGGACCTCCTACGAGCAGTACTTC
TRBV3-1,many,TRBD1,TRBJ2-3,CASSQGGRDRARTQYF,TGTGCCAGCAGCCAAGGGGGTCGCGACAGGGCCCGTACGCAGTATTTT
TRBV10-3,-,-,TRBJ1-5,CAISGRENQPQHF,TGTGCCATCAGTGGCCGAGAAAATCAGCCCCAGCATTTT
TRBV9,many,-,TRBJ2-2,CASSPRSTGELFF,TGTGCCAGCAGCCCCCGCAGCACCGGGGAGCTGTTTTTT
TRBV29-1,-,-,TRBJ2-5,CSVDSVGTGQETQYF,TGCAGCGTTGACTCGGTCGGGACGGGCCAAGAGACCCAGTACTTC
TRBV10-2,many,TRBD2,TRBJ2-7,CASSLLSGGYEQYF,TGCGCCAGCAGCCTACTTAGCGGGGGTTACGAGCAGTACTTC
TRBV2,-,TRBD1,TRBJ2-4,CASSARVQGKYF,TGTGCCAGCAGTGCAAGGGTACAGGGGAAGTACTTC
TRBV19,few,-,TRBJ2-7,CASRHRESYEQYF,TGTGCCAGTAGACACAGGGAATCATACGAGCAGTACTTC
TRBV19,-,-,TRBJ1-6,CASSIDRGVESPLHF,TGTGCCAGTAGTATAGATAGGGGAGTTGAGTCACCCCTCCACTTT
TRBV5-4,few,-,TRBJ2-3,CASSFFPQSTDTQYF,TGTGCCAGCAGCTTTTTCCCCCAAAGCACAGATACGCAGTATTTT
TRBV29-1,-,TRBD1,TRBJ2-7,CSVGTGGVSYEQYF,TGCAGCGTCGGGACAGGTGGCGTCTCCTACGAGCAGTACTTC
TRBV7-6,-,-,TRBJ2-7,CASSLGSGSSYEQYF,TGTGCCAGCAGCTTAGGGTCAGGTTCGTCCTACGAGCAGTACTTC
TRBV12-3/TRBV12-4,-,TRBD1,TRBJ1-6,CASSFGTGGNSPLHF,TGTGCCAGCAGTTTCGGGACAGGGGGGAATTCACCCCTCCACTTT
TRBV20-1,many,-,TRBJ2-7,CSARVPRGIYEQYF,TGCAGTGCTAGAGTCCCAAGGGGGATTTACGAGCAGTACTTC
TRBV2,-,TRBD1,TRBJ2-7,CASQPGQGSYEQYF,TGTGCCAGCCAACCGGGACAGGGCTCCTACGAGCAGTACTTC
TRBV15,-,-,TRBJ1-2,CATSRDIGERYGYTF,TGTGCCACCAGCAGAGATATAGGGGAGAGGTATGGCTACACCTTC
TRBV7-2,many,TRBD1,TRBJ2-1,CASSQRQGEPSYNEQFF,TGTGCCAGCAGCCAGCGACAGGGCGAGCCTTCCTACAATGAGCAGTTCTTC
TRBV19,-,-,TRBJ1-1,CASTLRRNTEAFF,TGTGCCAGTACGCTACGGCGGAACACTGAAGCTTTCTTT
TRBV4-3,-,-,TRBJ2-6,CASSQDLSGANVLTF,TGCGCCAGCAGCCAAGATCTCTCTGGGGCCAACGTCCTGACTTTC
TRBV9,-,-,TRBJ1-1,CASSDYMNTEAFF,TGTGCCAGCAGTGATTACATGAACACTGAAGCTTTCTTT
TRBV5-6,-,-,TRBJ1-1,CASSFHREGPHTEAFF,TGTGCCAGCAGCTTTCATCGGGAGGGTCCTCACACTGAAGCTTTCTTT
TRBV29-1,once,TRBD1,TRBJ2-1,CSGMTGAGYNEQFF,TGCAGCGGGATGACAGGGGCAGGGTACAATGAGCAGTTCTTC
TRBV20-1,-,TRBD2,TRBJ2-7,CSARVPSGASYEQYF,TGCAGTGCTAGAGTGCCTAGCGGGGCATCCTACGAGCAGTACTTC
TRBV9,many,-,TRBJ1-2,CASSGTPGGTINYGYTF,TGTGCCAGCAGCGGGACCCCGGGGGGGACAATTAACTATGGCTACACCTTC
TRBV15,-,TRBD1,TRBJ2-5,CATSRVGRGRGETQYF,TGTGCCACCAGCAGAGTTGGCAGGGGGCGAGGCGAGACCCAGTACTTC
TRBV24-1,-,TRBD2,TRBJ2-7,CATTRTGVSGRAVEQYF,TGTGCCACTACCCGGACAGGGGTTAGCGGGAGGGCCGTCGAGCAGTACTTC
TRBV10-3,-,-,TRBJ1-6,CAISEDGGDSPLHF,TGTGCCATCAGCGAGGACGGGGGTGATTCACCCCTCCACTTT
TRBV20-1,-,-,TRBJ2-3,CSARPSKQDTQYF,TGCAGTGCTAGACCTAGCAAGCAAGATACGCAGTATTTT